The source of this T cell receptor (beta chain) is a study of blood T cell repertoires in COVID-19. Study at large: T cells, B-cell-depleted T cells, or PBMCs supplied cDNA or gDNA.

Per the original data handling: From reference gene primer amplification, estimates of nucleated cell counts were derived. Data came from immunoSEQ multiplex PCR; TCRdb stores just in-frame clones and leaves some out. For V, J and clone size, that table is used; D and trimming come from the DNA. This table has 150,000 to 200,000 clones, around 85% appearing once. This clone was detected once. Germline V gene lookup returns CDR1 SEHNR and CDR2 FQNEAQ (reference sequence). The CDR3 runs 14 residues. Trimming at V came to 1 base and at J to 8 bases, leaving 5 bases not matched to a gene. V gene TRBV7-9 combines with J gene TRBJ1-2; the match to TRBD1 covers 9 bases. Source material: peripheral blood. The sequence was collected from a man between 65 and 80 years old with active or convalescent COVID-19. The CDR3, as DNA: TGTGCCAGCAGCTTAGACAGGGGGCCTCGAGGCTACACCTTC. Protein: CASSLDRGPRGYTF.